What follows describes a single TCR beta chain. The treatment is: oral pan-JAK inhibitor, 5-10 mg twice daily. V was pared by 5 bases and J by 4 bases, with 17 bases between. CDR3 length: 15 residues. The germline gives CDR1 MGHDK, CDR2 SYGVNS. Sequencing relied on a cDNA template that was reverse transcribed from extracted RNA. The data were produced by immunoSEQ multiplex PCR, yet TCRdb's version contains in-frame clones alone and is incomplete. The data show roughly 190,000 clones, 60% seen once. The data derive from a study of CD8+ T cells in alopecia areata. J is TRBJ1-2 and V is TRBV25-1; tentative D call: TRBD1 (5 bases). The sample here was CD4+ T cells sorted from blood, taken at week 24, from a patient treated with tofacitinib. This TCR was sampled from a human donor with alopecia areata. In DNA, the CDR3 is TGTGCCAGCAGTCCCGGCGGGGGATCGTCCTATGGCTACACCTTC. Translated, it gives CASSPGGGSSYGYTF.